Detailed here is one TCR beta chain. Antigen: not known. This specimen comes from a study of T-cell reconstitution after alpha-beta-depleted transplantation in children. Study-wide points: From newly produced T cells came most of the T-cell counts and diversity one year after transplant.

Unique molecular identifiers were incorporated into the prepared TCRbeta library. TCRdb re-analysed the PCR reads in MiXCR, keeping a single row per CDR3 protein. The table records around 450,000 distinct CDR3 sequences, 43% of them present only once. V was trimmed by 4 bases and J by 3 bases, leaving 26 bases between them. Germline values: CDR1 SGHAT, CDR2 FQNNGV. This CDR3 comprises 19 residues. This TCR derives from a girl aged 2-10 years with aplastic anemia, due to receive a stem cell transplant. The sample in question was PBMCs, obtained before TCRalphabeta/CD19-depleted stem cell transplant. The chain employs TRBV11-2 and TRBJ2-3, with D possibly called TRBD1 or TRBD2 (5 bases each). CDR3 DNA: TGTGCCAGCAGCTCCTGGGACGAACGAAGACAGAAGCTAACAGATACGCAGTATTTT. Amino acids: CASSSWDERRQKLTDTQYF.